Below are 24 T cell receptor beta chains sequenced from a single sample in a study of identical twins. TCRdb ran MiXCR on the 5' RACE reads and lists one entry per CDR3 protein. The sample shows about 480,000 distinct CDR3 sequences, 13% to 15% of them seen only once. These data were also reused for a study on yellow fever vaccine responses in identical twins.

The sample comprised CD4+ T cells sorted from blood. The source is a woman under 30 in good health.

The sample holds many counts of this clonotype. The chain combines TRBV12-3 or TRBV12-4 with TRBJ1-1; TRBD1 matches 11 bases. The CDR3 loop spans 13 amino acids. Trimming at V came to 7 bases and at J to 7 bases, leaving 5 bases not matched to a gene. CDR3 sequence: CASKDRGQVEAFF. CDR3 sequence (DNA): TGTGCCAGCAAGGACAGGGGGCAGGTTGAAGCTTTCTTT.

The V call is TRBV27, the J call TRBJ2-3; the match to TRBD2 covers 8 bases. Germline V CDR1 and CDR2: MNHEY, SMNVEV (reference sequence). Trimming took 7 bases from V and 0 from J; bases not matched to a gene: 3. The CDR3 contains 14 residues. CDR3 coding DNA: TGTGCCAGCACCTTAGCGGGGAGCACAGATACGCAGTATTTT. It yields the protein CASTLAGSTDTQYF.

The sample holds a few counts of this clonotype. The chain joins TRBV27 to TRBJ2-3, with D unclear. The CDR3 totals 13 residues. V shed 5 bases and J shed 3 bases, with 9 bases lying between them. The germline V gene encodes CDR1 MNHEY and CDR2 SMNVEV (reference sequence). CDR3 coding DNA: TGTGCCAGCAGTCCAATGCGAACAGATACGCAGTATTTT. This sequence encodes CASSPMRTDTQYF.

The table lists this clonotype with a count of one. The rearrangement joins TRBV3-1 to TRBJ1-1; D is unclear. V lost 6 bases and J lost 4, with 18 bases in between. Germline values: CDR1 LGHDT, CDR2 YNNKEL (reference sequence). The CDR3 spans 15 residues. The CDR3 spells CASRPLEGGLTEAFF. The CDR3 nucleotides read TGTGCCAGCAGACCACTAGAAGGAGGGCTCACTGAAGCTTTCTTT. Using reference TRBV3-1 and TRBJ1-1 for the parts outside the CDR3, the full variable domain is DTAVSQTPKYLVTQMGNDKSIKCEQNLGHDTMYWYKQDSKKFLKIMFSYNNKELIINETVPNRFSPKSPDKAHLNLHINSLELGDSAVYFCASRPLEGGLTEAFFGQGTRLTVV.

The chain employs TRBV3-1 and TRBJ2-5; D remains unclear. Trimming shortened V by 2 bases and J by 4 bases, and 11 bases separated the two germline ends. This CDR3 region has 14 residues. CDR1 LGHDT and CDR2 YNNKEL come from the germline V gene (reference sequence). The CDR3 protein is CASSQQYGGETQYF. CDR3 nucleotide sequence: TGTGCCAGCAGCCAACAGTATGGTGGAGAGACCCAGTACTTC.

The chain combines TRBV4-3 with TRBJ2-1; 8 bases agree with TRBD1. The CDR3 has 14 residues. Germline V gene data show CDR1 as LGHNA and CDR2 as YSLEER. Trimming cost V 0 bases and J 7 bases; bases outside gene matches: 2. DNA of the CDR3: TGCGCCAGCAGCCAAGACAGGGGGCGAAATGAGCAGTTCTTC. This codes for CASSQDRGRNEQFF.

The chain carries TRBV10-3 and TRBJ2-3; 11 nucleotides match TRBD2. The V and J ends lost 4 bases and 0 bases, in that order; junction bases with no gene match: 3. CDR1 ENHRY and CDR2 SYGVKD come from the germline V gene. This CDR3 region has 16 residues. The DNA for the CDR3 is TGTGCCATCAGTGGACTAGCGGGATCTAGCACAGATACGCAGTATTTT. This gives the protein CAISGLAGSSTDTQYF.

V gene TRBV5-6 combines with J gene TRBJ2-7; 8 bases align to TRBD1. Germline CDR1 is SGHDT and CDR2 is YYEEEE. With 6 bases clipped from V and 0 bases from J, the junction kept 8 bases outside the gene matches. This CDR3 comprises 15 residues. This CDR3 reads CASTWGQESSYEQYF. The CDR3 DNA sequence: TGTGCCAGCACCTGGGGACAGGAGAGCTCCTACGAGCAGTACTTC.

This clonotype appeared many times. V usage is TRBV18 and J usage is TRBJ1-2; possibly TRBD1 for D (5 bases). CDR3 length: 14 amino acids. Trimming took off 0 bases at V and 5 bases at J, with 10 bases between the two ends. Germline values: CDR1 KGHSH, CDR2 LQKENI. The CDR3 is CASSPPGREYGYTF. CDR3 coding DNA: TGTGCCAGCTCACCACCGGGCAGGGAATATGGCTACACCTTC.

There are a few counts of this clonotype. V gene TRBV7-2 combines with J gene TRBJ2-7, with 10 positions matching TRBD2. This CDR3 is built from 16 residues. J was trimmed by 2 bases and V by 1 base; bases with no gene match: 5. CDR1 is SGHTA, CDR2 FQGNSA, per germline. DNA for the CDR3: TGTGCCAGCAGCTTAGGTTCGAGCGGGGGGGCCTACGAGCAGTACTTC. As protein: CASSLGSSGGAYEQYF.

This clonotype was picked up many times. The chain joins TRBV28 to TRBJ2-6; D is unresolved. The length of the CDR3 is 15 residues. The V end lost 6 bases, the J end lost 0 bases, and 9 bases lay between the germline ends. Germline V gene sequence: CDR1 MDHEN, CDR2 SYDVKM. DNA of the CDR3: TGTGCCAGCAGCCCCCGAATCTCTGGGGCCAACGTCCTGACTTTC. Translation gives CASSPRISGANVLTF.

The V gene is TRBV25-1, the J gene TRBJ2-7, with 7 nucleotides matching TRBD2. Per the germline V gene, CDR1 is MGHDK and CDR2 is SYGVNS. V gave up 3 bases and J gave up 2 bases; unmatched junction bases: 4. The CDR3 is 14 residues long. CDR3 in DNA: TGTGCCAGCAGTGATGCGGGGGTAACCTACGAGCAGTACTTC. Translating it yields CASSDAGVTYEQYF.

The chain is built from TRBV27 and TRBJ2-7; 9 bases map to TRBD1. The CDR3 contains 13 residues. The germline V gene has CDR1 MNHEY and CDR2 SMNVEV (reference sequence). Trimming at V came to 7 bases and at J to 7 bases, leaving 8 bases not matched to a gene. The CDR3 sequence: CASTTGGLREQYF. In nucleotides, the CDR3 is TGTGCCAGCACCACAGGGGGCCTTCGGGAGCAGTACTTC.

The chain employs TRBV18 and TRBJ2-1; 11 positions match TRBD1. This CDR3 has 15 amino acids. From germline, CDR1 is KGHSH and CDR2 LQKENI. The V gene end was trimmed by 3 bases and the J gene end by 15 bases; junction bases not matched to a gene: 13. The CDR3 DNA reads TGTGCCAGCTCACCGTTGGACAGGGGGCCAGGCTCTGTGTTCTTC. It encodes CASSPLDRGPGSVFF.

The V and J genes are TRBV20-1 and TRBJ1-1; no definite D call. Trimming removed 3 bases at V and 3 bases at J, with 14 bases between. Germline CDR1 and CDR2: DFQATT and SNEGSKA (reference sequence). This CDR3 region has 14 residues. CDR3 sequence: CSARVRTPDTEAFF. The CDR3 nucleotides are TGCAGTGCTAGGGTCCGGACTCCCGACACTGAAGCTTTCTTT.

The chain carries TRBV2 and TRBJ2-7; 9 bases match TRBD1. CDR3 length: 15 residues. V shed 6 bases, J shed 0 bases, and the junction held 6 bases outside the gene matches. Germline V gene sequence: CDR1 SNHLY, CDR2 FYNNEI. The CDR3: CASRPGTGSSYEQYF. DNA of the CDR3: TGTGCCAGCAGGCCCGGGACAGGGAGCTCCTACGAGCAGTACTTC.

The chain recombines TRBV12-3 or TRBV12-4 with TRBJ1-2; TRBD1 might be the D (6 bases). The CDR3 runs to 14 residues. Trimming stripped 3 bases from V and 5 bases from J, with 13 bases between. Here the CDR3 DNA reads TGTGCCAGCAGTTTGGACAGCGGCCGGTATGGCTACACCTTC. This gives the protein CASSLDSGRYGYTF.

The rearrangement joins TRBV28 to TRBJ2-1; 11 bases align to TRBD2. V shed 10 bases and J 4 bases; nucleotides not matched to a gene: 6. CDR3 length: 14 residues. Germline V lookup: CDR1 MDHEN, CDR2 SYDVKM. The CDR3 sequence: CATVGTSGYNEQFF. CDR3 nucleotide sequence: TGTGCCACCGTTGGGACTAGCGGATACAATGAGCAGTTCTTC.

The chain recombines TRBV7-9 with TRBJ2-3; D is unclear. The germline CDR1 and CDR2 sequences are SEHNR and FQNEAQ (reference sequence). The CDR3 contains 14 residues. Trimming took off 3 bases at V and 2 bases at J, with 9 bases between the two ends. The CDR3 DNA reads TGTGCCAGCAGCTTTTCACATCCCACAGATACGCAGTATTTT. It specifies CASSFSHPTDTQYF.

This clonotype was picked up a small number of times. The V gene is TRBV20-1, the J gene TRBJ2-7; D remains ambiguous. Trimming took off 1 base at V and 6 bases at J, with 7 bases between the two ends. The V gene's germline CDR1 is DFQATT and CDR2 SNEGSKA (reference sequence). There are 11 residues in the CDR3. The CDR3 reads CSARVTIEQYF. In DNA form, the CDR3 reads TGCAGTGCTAGAGTGACGATCGAGCAGTACTTC.

This clonotype was seen a handful of times. The chain combines TRBV12-3 or TRBV12-4 with TRBJ2-3; D might be TRBD2 (5 bases). This CDR3 is built from 14 residues. Trimming shortened V by 6 bases and J by 2 bases, and 12 bases separated the two germline ends. The CDR3 sequence: CASRLGGSTDTQYF. The CDR3 DNA is TGTGCCAGCAGACTAGGCGGATCCACAGATACGCAGTATTTT.

The chain joins TRBV3-1 to TRBJ2-2; the D is unclear. Germline loops: CDR1 LGHDT, CDR2 YNNKEL (reference sequence). This CDR3 is built from 13 residues. V lost 7 bases and J 6 bases, leaving 12 bases between the germline ends. In DNA form, the CDR3 reads TGTGCCAGCAAGTATTTTTTCTCCGGGGAGCTGTTTTTT. Translating it yields CASKYFFSGELFF.

This clonotype came up a few times. The rearrangement uses TRBV19 and TRBJ2-3; D tentatively reads TRBD1 or TRBD2 (6 bases each). This CDR3 region has 15 residues. Trimming cost V 2 bases and J 4 bases, with 13 bases left between them. Germline CDR1 is LNHDA and CDR2 is SQIVND (reference sequence). As DNA, the CDR3 is TGTGCCAGTAGTATATCCCGGGGGACATCAGATACGCAGTATTTT. Amino acids: CASSISRGTSDTQYF.

This clonotype showed up just a few times. This rearrangement joins TRBV6-2 or TRBV6-3 to TRBJ2-1, with 7 bases matching TRBD2. The length of the CDR3 is 16 residues. CDR1 and CDR2 (germline): MNHEY, SVGEGT. V was pared by 4 bases and J by 4 bases, with 10 bases of the junction left unmatched. CDR3 protein: CASSFPIWREYNEQFF. In DNA form, the CDR3 reads TGTGCCAGCAGTTTTCCCATTTGGCGGGAGTACAATGAGCAGTTCTTC.